Following are 6 T cell receptor beta chains from one sample sequenced in a study of T cell clonotyping in hematopoietic cell transplantation. TCRdb's table, derived via immunoSEQ multiplex PCR, lists solely in-frame clones and lacks some. The repertoire includes roughly 13,000 clones, 75% to 95% of them detected once, and approximately 1.1% sits in the top ten. Sequencing was done on a sample of peripheral blood mononuclear cells. The receptors derive from a man younger than 40 in good health. Some clones in this sample may be carry-over from other donors' samples.

This chain connects TRBV7-2 to TRBJ2-1; D may be TRBD1 or TRBD2 (5 bases each). CDR1 is SGHTA and CDR2 is FQGNSA in the germline V gene. V lost 1 base and J 8 bases, leaving 12 bases between the germline ends. The CDR3 is 14 residues long. The CDR3 DNA sequence: TGTGCCAGCAGCTTAGTCGTTGGGACCCATGAGCAGTTCTTC. Translated, it gives CASSLVVGTHEQFF.

The chain is built from TRBV7-8 and TRBJ2-3; 11 bases are a match to TRBD2. CDR3 length equals 16 residues. The V segment lost 5 bases and the J segment 2 bases; nucleotides outside the gene matches: 6. Germline V lookup: CDR1 SGHVS, CDR2 FQNEAQ. In DNA form, the CDR3 reads TGTGCCAGCAGCCTAAGACTAGCGGGAAACACAGATACGCAGTATTTT. It yields the protein CASSLRLAGNTDTQYF.

The CDR3 nucleotides are TGTGCCAGCAGCTTGCAACCGGGACAGGGATACTATGGCTACACCTTC. It encodes CASSLQPGQGYYGYTF. J is TRBJ1-2 and V is TRBV7-2; 9 bases fit TRBD1. Germline V CDR1 and CDR2: SGHTA, FQGNSA. The CDR3 runs to 16 residues. After removal of 3 bases from V and 3 bases from J, the junction contained 8 bases not matched to a gene.

V usage is TRBV5-1 and J usage is TRBJ2-5, with a weak D call TRBD1 (5 bases). The CDR3 covers 16 residues. The germline V gene encodes CDR1 SGHRS and CDR2 YFSETQ. Trimming removed 1 base from V and 3 bases from J, with 16 bases in between. For the CDR3, the DNA is TGCGCCAGCAGCTTGCTGGGGATAGGGGTGGAAGAGACCCAGTACTTC. This encodes CASSLLGIGVEETQYF. Full variable domain (outside the CDR3, taken from reference TRBV5-1 and TRBJ2-5): KAGVTQTPRYLIKTRGQQVTLSCSPISGHRSVSWYQQTPGQGLQFLFEYFSETQRNKGNFPGRFSGRQFSNSRSEMNVSTLELGDSALYLCASSLLGIGVEETQYFGPGTRLLVL.

V gene TRBV2 combines with J gene TRBJ2-1; D remains unclear. The germline V gene has CDR1 SNHLY and CDR2 FYNNEI. This CDR3 has 12 residues. V gave up 5 bases and J gave up 12 bases, with 14 bases separating them. Written as DNA, the CDR3 is TGTGCCAGCAGTCCCCGGGTTCAAGGGCAGTTCTTC. Amino acid sequence: CASSPRVQGQFF.

J is TRBJ2-1 and V is TRBV20-1; D remains unclear. The V and J ends lost 5 bases and 8 bases respectively, with 10 bases between them. This CDR3 comprises 11 residues. CDR1 DFQATT and CDR2 SNEGSKA come from the germline V gene (reference sequence). CDR3 sequence: CSALNGYEQFF. CDR3 nucleotides: TGCAGTGCTTTAAACGGCTATGAGCAGTTCTTC.